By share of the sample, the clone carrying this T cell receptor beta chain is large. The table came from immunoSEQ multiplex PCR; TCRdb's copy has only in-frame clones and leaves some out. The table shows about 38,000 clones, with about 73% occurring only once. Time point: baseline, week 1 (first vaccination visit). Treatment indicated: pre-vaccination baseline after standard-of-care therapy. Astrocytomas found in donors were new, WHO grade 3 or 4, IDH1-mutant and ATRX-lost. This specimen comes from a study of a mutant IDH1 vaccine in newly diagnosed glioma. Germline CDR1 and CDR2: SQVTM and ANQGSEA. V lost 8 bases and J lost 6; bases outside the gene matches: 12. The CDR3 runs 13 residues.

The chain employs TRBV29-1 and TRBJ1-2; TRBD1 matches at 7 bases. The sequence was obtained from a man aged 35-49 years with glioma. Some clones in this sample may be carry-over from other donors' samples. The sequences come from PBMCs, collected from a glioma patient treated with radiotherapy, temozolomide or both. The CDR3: CSPYSMGQHGYTF. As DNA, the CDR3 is TGCAGCCCTTATTCGATGGGACAGCATGGCTACACCTTC.